This T cell receptor (beta chain) was documented in a study of blood T cell repertoires in COVID-19. This CDR3 contains 13 residues. Trimming removed 7 bases at V and 7 bases at J, with 14 bases between. The repertoire was sequenced with immunoSEQ multiplex PCR; TCRdb's copy has only in-frame clones and lacks some. The sample lists about 130,000 clones, roughly 80% occurring once. Participant reports of clinical history set cohort assignment. Cohort 3 recovery required two negative PCRs, clearance, or symptom resolution. The sequence was collected from a man aged 45-65 years who had recovered from COVID-19. The material sequenced was PBMCs or T cells enriched from blood (not recorded which). The chain recombines TRBV12-3 or TRBV12-4 with TRBJ1-5, with D hard to call. The chain's CDR3 is CASKGPGEQPQHF. The DNA for the CDR3 is TGTGCCAGCAAAGGCCCCGGGGAACAGCCCCAGCATTTT.